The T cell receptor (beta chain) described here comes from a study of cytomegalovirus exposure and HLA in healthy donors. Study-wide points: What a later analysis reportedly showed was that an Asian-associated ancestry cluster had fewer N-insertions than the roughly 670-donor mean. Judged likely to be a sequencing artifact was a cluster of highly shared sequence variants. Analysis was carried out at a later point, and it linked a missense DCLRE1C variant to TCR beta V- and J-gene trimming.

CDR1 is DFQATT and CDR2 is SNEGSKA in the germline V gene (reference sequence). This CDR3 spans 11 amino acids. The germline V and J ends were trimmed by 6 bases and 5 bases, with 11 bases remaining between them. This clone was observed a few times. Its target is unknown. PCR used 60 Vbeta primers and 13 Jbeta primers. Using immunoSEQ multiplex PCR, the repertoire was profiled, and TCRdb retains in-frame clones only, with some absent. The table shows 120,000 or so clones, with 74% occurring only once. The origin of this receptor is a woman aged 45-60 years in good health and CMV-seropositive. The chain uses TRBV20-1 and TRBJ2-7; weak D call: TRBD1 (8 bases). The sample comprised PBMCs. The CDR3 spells CSATGGDEQYF. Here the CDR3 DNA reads TGCAGTGCAACAGGGGGGGACGAGCAGTACTTC.